This T cell receptor (beta chain) was obtained from a study of T cells in Graves' hyperthyroidism and ophthalmopathy. Study information: Any treatment followed the collection of peripheral blood at initial diagnosis.

Amplification of TCR beta CDR3 regions was performed using RNA transcripts as template. The TCR CDR3 first-round RT-PCR relied on the HTBI primer set. A single record per CDR3 protein comes from TCRdb applying MiXCR to the multiplex PCR reads. The table has approximately 600,000 distinct CDR3 sequences, roughly 20% seen once. Findings and caveats of the study: Peripheral blood also featured most of the thyroid clonotypes expanded above 0.001.

Uncontrolled infection, other autoimmune disease, pregnancy or lactation excluded patients. Germline values: CDR1 MGHRA, CDR2 YSYEKL. The CDR3 is 16 residues long. V shed 3 bases and J 5 bases; nucleotides not matched to a gene: 7. Note on this clonotype: Its antigen is still unknown.

The source is a man aged 30 to 39 with Graves' ophthalmopathy. The chain combines TRBV4-1 with TRBJ2-1; the match to TRBD2 covers 10 bases. Sequencing was performed on blood. CDR3 coding DNA: TGCGCCAGCAGCCAGTTTAGCGGGAGGTCTCACAATGAGCAGTTCTTC. It codes for CASSQFSGRSHNEQFF.